The 13 T cell receptor beta chains below were found in one sample sequenced in a study of beta chain features in type 1 diabetes. Their recognized antigens are unknown. The study reverse transcribed the entire isolated RNA, so it sequenced expressed TCRB transcripts. Profiled with immunoSEQ multiplex PCR; TCRdb holds only in-frame clones, not every one. Here the sample spans roughly 350,000 clones, 9.5% to 10% being singletons. Study-wide results and limits: Within each of all four CD4+ subsets, Type 1 diabetes patients had TCRB CDR3s that were moderately but significantly shorter.

The sample comprised central memory CD4+ T cells from blood. The receptor set was obtained from a man aged 30-40 years with type 1 diabetes.

The chain carries TRBV7-2 and TRBJ1-2, with D hard to call. The germline V and J ends were trimmed by 5 bases and 4 bases, with 14 bases remaining between them. From germline, CDR1 is SGHTA and CDR2 FQGNSA. The CDR3 is made up of 14 amino acids. CDR3 region: CASSPGPELYGYTF. The CDR3 bases are TGTGCCAGCAGCCCCGGACCTGAGCTCTATGGCTACACCTTC.

The chain is built from TRBV6-1 and TRBJ1-1, with 7 nucleotides matching TRBD1. The germline CDR1 and CDR2 sequences are MNHNS and SASEGT. Trimming took 4 bases from V and 0 from J; bases not matched to a gene: 2. The CDR3 is 14 residues long. The CDR3 loop reads CASSGGQMNTEAFF. The CDR3, as DNA: TGTGCCAGCAGTGGGGGACAGATGAACACTGAAGCTTTCTTT.

This clone has just a few counts. V usage is TRBV6-1 and J usage is TRBJ2-5; 12 bases align to TRBD2. The J segment lost 2 bases and the V segment lost 5 bases, leaving 3 bases of the junction unmatched. CDR3 length: 15 residues. CDR1 and CDR2 from the germline V gene are MNHNS and SASEGT. CDR3 in amino acids: CASSMLAGGQETQYF. For the CDR3, the DNA is TGTGCCAGCAGTATGCTAGCGGGAGGGCAAGAGACCCAGTACTTC.

This rearrangement joins TRBV5-4 to TRBJ1-1, with D perhaps matching TRBD1 (5 bases). Per germline, CDR1 SGHNT and CDR2 YYREEE (reference sequence). The germline V and J ends were trimmed by 4 bases and 2 bases, with 12 bases remaining between them. This CDR3 contains 14 residues. CDR3 DNA sequence: TGTGCCAGCAGCGCGGACATAGCTAACACTGAAGCTTTCTTT. Translating it yields CASSADIANTEAFF.

A few counts support this clone. This chain uses TRBV18 with TRBJ1-5, with a weak D call TRBD1 (6 bases). The CDR3 extends over 16 amino acids. CDR1 is KGHSH, CDR2 LQKENI, per germline. Between the trimmed V and J ends, which lost 1 base and 3 bases, there was a span of 13 bases. The CDR3 here is CASSPQRQALNQPQHF. The CDR3 DNA sequence: TGTGCCAGCTCACCACAACGACAGGCCCTCAATCAGCCCCAGCATTTT.

This chain joins TRBV2 and TRBJ2-1; 10 bases are a match to TRBD2. The CDR3 consists of 13 residues. V dropped 6 bases and J dropped 7; count of bases not matched to a gene: 3. Per germline, CDR1 SNHLY and CDR2 FYNNEI. CDR3 loop: CASRLSGGNEQFF. The CDR3 DNA reads TGTGCCAGCAGACTTAGCGGGGGGAATGAGCAGTTCTTC.

This clone was counted a few times. The CDR3 region has the DNA TGTGCCAGCCGGGACAGAATGAACACTGAAGCTTTCTTT. This encodes CASRDRMNTEAFF. The chain employs TRBV19 and TRBJ1-1; 7 bases map to TRBD1. CDR1 and CDR2 (germline): LNHDA, SQIVND (reference sequence). Trimming removed 9 bases from V and 0 bases from J; junction bases left unmatched: 4. There are 13 residues in the CDR3.

This clone was observed many times. The V and J genes are TRBV7-8 and TRBJ1-3, with D hard to call. Deletions cut 4 bases from V and 0 bases from J, with 13 bases between. Germline V gene lookup returns CDR1 SGHVS and CDR2 FQNEAQ. The CDR3 has 16 amino acids. CDR3 protein: CASSSSELSSGNTIYF. In DNA form, the CDR3 reads TGTGCCAGCAGCTCCTCGGAACTTAGCTCTGGAAACACCATATATTTT.

This clone turned up a few times. The chain employs TRBV2 and TRBJ2-5; D gene ambiguous. Trimming shortened V by 2 bases and J by 5 bases, and 6 bases separated the two germline ends. Per the germline V gene, CDR1 is SNHLY and CDR2 is FYNNEI. This CDR3 is 12 amino acids long. The CDR3 coding sequence is TGTGCCAGCAGTGAAATCGAGGAGACCCAGTACTTC. Protein: CASSEIEETQYF.

This sequence joins TRBV2 and TRBJ1-5; TRBD1 is a possible D gene (6 bases). Germline-derived CDR1 and CDR2 are SNHLY and FYNNEI. V gave up 4 bases and J gave up 0 bases, with 10 bases separating them. CDR3 length equals 15 residues. CDR3: CASSGRGISNQPQHF. DNA of the CDR3: TGTGCCAGCAGTGGCAGGGGAATTAGCAATCAGCCCCAGCATTTT.

Ten or more counts support this clone. Other nucleotide sequences in the sample specify the same CDR3. V and J are TRBV18 and TRBJ2-7; the D gene is possibly TRBD1 (5 bases). V gave up 2 bases and J gave up 3 bases, with 11 bases separating them. Per the germline V gene, CDR1 is KGHSH and CDR2 is LQKENI. This CDR3 is built from 14 residues. The CDR3 region is CASSPGPGFYEQYF. As DNA, the CDR3 is TGTGCCAGCTCACCAGGACCAGGGTTCTACGAGCAGTACTTC. Using reference TRBV18 and TRBJ2-7 for the parts outside the CDR3, the full variable domain is NAGVMQNPRHLVRRRGQEARLRCSPMKGHSHVYWYRQLPEEGLKFMVYLQKENIIDESGMPKERFSAEFPKEGPSILRIQQVVRGDSAAYFCASSPGPGFYEQYFGPGTRLTVT.

This chain joins TRBV21-1 and TRBJ2-1; TRBD1 is taken as the D call from the table, unchecked against the DNA. TRBV21-1 is given as a pseudogene. The CDR3 runs 16 residues. The CDR3 nucleotides read TGTGCCAGCAGCAAAGAACAGGGCGGGCCCTACAATGAGCAGTTCTTC. As protein: CASSKEQGGPYNEQFF.

The chain uses TRBV5-1 and TRBJ1-2; TRBD1 matches 7 bases. V was clipped by 0 bases and J by 8 bases; unmatched bases: 7. CDR3 size: 14 residues. Germline lookup yields CDR1 SGHRS and CDR2 YFSETQ. DNA for the CDR3: TGCGCCAGCAGCTTGGTTGGGCAGGGGGAAGGCTACACCTTC. Protein sequence: CASSLVGQGEGYTF. The full variable domain, its missing parts supplied by reference TRBV5-1 and TRBJ1-2, is KAGVTQTPRYLIKTRGQQVTLSCSPISGHRSVSWYQQTPGQGLQFLFEYFSETQRNKGNFPGRFSGRQFSNSRSEMNVSTLELGDSALYLCASSLVGQGEGYTFGSGTRLTVV.